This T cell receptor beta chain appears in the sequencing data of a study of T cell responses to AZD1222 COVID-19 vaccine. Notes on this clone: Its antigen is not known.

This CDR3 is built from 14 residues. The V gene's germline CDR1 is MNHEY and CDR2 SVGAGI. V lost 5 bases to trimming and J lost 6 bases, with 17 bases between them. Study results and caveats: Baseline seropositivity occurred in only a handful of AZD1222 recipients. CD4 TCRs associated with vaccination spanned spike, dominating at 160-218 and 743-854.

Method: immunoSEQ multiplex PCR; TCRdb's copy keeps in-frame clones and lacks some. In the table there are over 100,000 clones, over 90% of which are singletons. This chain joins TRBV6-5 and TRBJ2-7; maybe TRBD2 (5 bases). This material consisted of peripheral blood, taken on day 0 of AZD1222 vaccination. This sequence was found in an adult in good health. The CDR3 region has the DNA TGTGCCAGCAGTCCCCTCCCCCCGGGGTTCGAGCAGTACTTC. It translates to CASSPLPPGFEQYF.